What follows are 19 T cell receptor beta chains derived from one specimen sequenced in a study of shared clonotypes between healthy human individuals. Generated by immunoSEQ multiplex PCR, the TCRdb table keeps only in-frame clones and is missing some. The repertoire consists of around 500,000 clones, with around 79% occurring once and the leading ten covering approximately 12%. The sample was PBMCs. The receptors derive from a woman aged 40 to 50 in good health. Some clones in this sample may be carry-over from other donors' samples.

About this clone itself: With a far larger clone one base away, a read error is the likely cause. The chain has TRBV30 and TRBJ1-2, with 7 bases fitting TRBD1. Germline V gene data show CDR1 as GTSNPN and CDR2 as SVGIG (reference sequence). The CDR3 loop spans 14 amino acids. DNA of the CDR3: TGTGCCTGGAACGGCAAAGGTGGCGTAGGGGGCTACGCCTTC. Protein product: CAWNGKGGVGGYAF.

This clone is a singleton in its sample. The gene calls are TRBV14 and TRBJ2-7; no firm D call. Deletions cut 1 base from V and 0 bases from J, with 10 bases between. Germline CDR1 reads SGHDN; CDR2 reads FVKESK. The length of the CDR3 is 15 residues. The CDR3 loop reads CASSQARASSYEQYF. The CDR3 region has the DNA TGTGCCAGCAGCCAAGCCCGGGCCAGCTCCTACGAGCAGTACTTC.

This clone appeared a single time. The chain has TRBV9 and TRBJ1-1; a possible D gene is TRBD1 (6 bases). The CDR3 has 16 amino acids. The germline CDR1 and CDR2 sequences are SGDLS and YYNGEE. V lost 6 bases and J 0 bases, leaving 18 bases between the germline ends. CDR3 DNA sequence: TGTGCCAGCACCCCTACAGGGCGGTTCATGAACACTGAAGCTTTCTTT. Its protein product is CASTPTGRFMNTEAFF.

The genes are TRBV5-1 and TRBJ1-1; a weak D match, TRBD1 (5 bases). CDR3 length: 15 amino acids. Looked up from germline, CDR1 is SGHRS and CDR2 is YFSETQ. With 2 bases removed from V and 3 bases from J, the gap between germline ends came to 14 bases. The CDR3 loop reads CASSFVEGSHTEAFF. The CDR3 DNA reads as TGCGCCAGCAGCTTCGTGGAGGGGAGCCACACTGAAGCTTTCTTT.

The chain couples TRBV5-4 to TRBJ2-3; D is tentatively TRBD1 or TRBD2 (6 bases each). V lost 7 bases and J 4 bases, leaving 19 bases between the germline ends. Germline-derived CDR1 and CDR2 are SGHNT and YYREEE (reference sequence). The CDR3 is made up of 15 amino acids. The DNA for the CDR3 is TGTGCCAGCTCACGGGGGCGACAAGGAGCAGATACGCAGTATTTT. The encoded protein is CASSRGRQGADTQYF. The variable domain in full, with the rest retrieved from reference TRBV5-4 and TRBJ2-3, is ETGVTQSPTHLIKTRGQQVTLRCSSQSGHNTVSWYQQALGQGPQFIFQYYREEENGRGNFPPRFSGLQFPNYSSELNVNALELDDSALYLCASSRGRQGADTQYFGPGTRLTVL.

The CDR3 bases are TGTGCCAGCTCACCAGTAGCCGCAACTAATGAAAAACTGTTTTTT. This codes for CASSPVAATNEKLFF. The chain couples TRBV18 to TRBJ1-4; no firm D call. Germline V gene lookup returns CDR1 KGHSH and CDR2 LQKENI. This CDR3 is 15 amino acids long. Trimming took 2 bases from V and 0 from J, leaving 7 bases between them.

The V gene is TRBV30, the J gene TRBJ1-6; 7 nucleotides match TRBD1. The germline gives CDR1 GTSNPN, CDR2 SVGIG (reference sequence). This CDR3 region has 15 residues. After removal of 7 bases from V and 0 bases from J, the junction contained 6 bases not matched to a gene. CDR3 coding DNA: TGTGCCTACCGGACAGGTAGCTCCTATAATTCACCCCTCCACTTT. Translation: CAYRTGSSYNSPLHF.

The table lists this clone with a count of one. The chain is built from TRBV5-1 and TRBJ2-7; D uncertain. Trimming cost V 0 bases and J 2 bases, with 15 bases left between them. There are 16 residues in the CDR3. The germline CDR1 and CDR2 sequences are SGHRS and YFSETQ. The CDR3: CASSLEAARTTYEQYF. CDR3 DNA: TGCGCCAGCAGCTTGGAGGCCGCTAGGACGACCTACGAGCAGTACTTC.

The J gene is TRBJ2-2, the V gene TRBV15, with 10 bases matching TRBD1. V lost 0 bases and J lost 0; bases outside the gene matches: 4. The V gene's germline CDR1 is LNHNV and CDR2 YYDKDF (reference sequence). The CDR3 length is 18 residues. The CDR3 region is CATSRDLGTGANTGELFF. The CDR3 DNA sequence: TGTGCCACCAGCAGAGACCTCGGGACAGGGGCGAACACCGGGGAGCTGTTTTTT.

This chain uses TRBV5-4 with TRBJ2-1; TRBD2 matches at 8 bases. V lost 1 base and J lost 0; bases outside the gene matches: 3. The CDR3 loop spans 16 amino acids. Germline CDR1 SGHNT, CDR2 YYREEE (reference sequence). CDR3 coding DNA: TGTGCCAGCAGCTTGTGGGGACTAGGCTCCTACAATGAGCAGTTCTTC. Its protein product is CASSLWGLGSYNEQFF.

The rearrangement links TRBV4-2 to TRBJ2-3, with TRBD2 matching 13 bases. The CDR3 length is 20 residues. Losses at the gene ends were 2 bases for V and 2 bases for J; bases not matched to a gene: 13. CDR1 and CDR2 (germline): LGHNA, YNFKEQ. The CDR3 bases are TGTGCCAGCAGCCAAAGAGTAGGACTAGCGGGAGAGGGGGCCACAGATACGCAGTATTTT. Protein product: CASSQRVGLAGEGATDTQYF.

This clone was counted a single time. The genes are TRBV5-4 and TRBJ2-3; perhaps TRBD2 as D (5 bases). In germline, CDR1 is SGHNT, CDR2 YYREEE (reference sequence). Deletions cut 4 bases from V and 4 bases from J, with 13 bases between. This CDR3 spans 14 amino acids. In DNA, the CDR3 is TGTGCCAGCAGCCGCGACGTCGGGGCAGATACGCAGTATTTT. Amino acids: CASSRDVGADTQYF.

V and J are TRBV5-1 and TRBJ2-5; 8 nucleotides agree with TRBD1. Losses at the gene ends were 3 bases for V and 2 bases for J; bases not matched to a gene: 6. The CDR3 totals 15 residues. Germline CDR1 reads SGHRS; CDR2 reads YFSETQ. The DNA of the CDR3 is TGCGCCAGCAGCTCCGGGACAGGAACACAAGAGACCCAGTACTTC. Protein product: CASSSGTGTQETQYF.

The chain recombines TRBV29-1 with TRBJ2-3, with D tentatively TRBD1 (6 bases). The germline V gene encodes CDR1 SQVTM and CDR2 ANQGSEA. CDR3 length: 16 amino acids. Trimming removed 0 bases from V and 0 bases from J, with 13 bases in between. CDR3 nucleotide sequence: TGCAGCGTTGAAGACCCTGACAGGCCAAGCACAGATACGCAGTATTTT. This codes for CSVEDPDRPSTDTQYF.

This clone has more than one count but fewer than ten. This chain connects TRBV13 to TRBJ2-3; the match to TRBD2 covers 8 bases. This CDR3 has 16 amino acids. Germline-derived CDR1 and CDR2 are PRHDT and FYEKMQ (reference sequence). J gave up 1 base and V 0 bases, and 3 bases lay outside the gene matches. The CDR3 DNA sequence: TGTGCCAGCAGCTTAGGCGCGGGAGGAGGCACAGATACGCAGTATTTT. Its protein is CASSLGAGGGTDTQYF.

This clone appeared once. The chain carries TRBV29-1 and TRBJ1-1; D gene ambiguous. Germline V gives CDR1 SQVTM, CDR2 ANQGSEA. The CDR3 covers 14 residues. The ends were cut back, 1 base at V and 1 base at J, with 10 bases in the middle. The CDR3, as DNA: TGCAGCGTTGAAGTTGGAGCTCGGAACACTGAAGCTTTCTTT. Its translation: CSVEVGARNTEAFF. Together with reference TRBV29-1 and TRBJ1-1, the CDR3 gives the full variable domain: SAVISQKPSRDICQRGTSLTIQCQVDSQVTMMFWYRQQPGQSLTLIATANQGSEATYESGFVIDKFPISRPNLTFSTLTVSNMSPEDSSIYLCSVEVGARNTEAFFGQGTRLTVV.

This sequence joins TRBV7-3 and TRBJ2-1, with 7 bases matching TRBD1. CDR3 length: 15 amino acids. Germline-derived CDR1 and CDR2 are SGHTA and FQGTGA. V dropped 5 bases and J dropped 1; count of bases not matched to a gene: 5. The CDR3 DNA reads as TGTGCCAGCAGCGCTACGGGACAGTCCTACAATGAGCAGTTCTTC. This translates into CASSATGQSYNEQFF.

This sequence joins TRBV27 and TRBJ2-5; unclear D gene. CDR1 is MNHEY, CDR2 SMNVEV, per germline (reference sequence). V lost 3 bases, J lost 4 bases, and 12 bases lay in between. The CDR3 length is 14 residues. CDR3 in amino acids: CASSLLGPRETQYF. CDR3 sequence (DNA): TGTGCCAGCAGTTTGTTGGGCCCTCGAGAGACCCAGTACTTC.

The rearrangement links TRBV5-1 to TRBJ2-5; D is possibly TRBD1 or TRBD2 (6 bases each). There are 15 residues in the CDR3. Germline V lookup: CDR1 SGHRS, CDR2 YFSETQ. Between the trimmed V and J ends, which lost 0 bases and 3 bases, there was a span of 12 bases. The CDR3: CASSLAGGSEETQYF. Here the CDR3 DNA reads TGCGCCAGCAGCTTGGCCGGGGGCAGCGAAGAGACCCAGTACTTC.